The following is a T cell receptor (beta chain) sequence with its context. Germline lookup yields CDR1 PRHDT and CDR2 FYEKMQ (reference sequence). Trimming removed 1 base from V and 5 bases from J, with 14 bases in between. The CDR3 spans 15 residues. The record originates from a study of blood T cell repertoires in COVID-19. At the level of the study: Specimens from acute and convalescent COVID-19 originated in the United States, Italy and Spain. The cDNA or gDNA used as material had been derived from T cells, B-cell-depleted T cells, or PBMCs.

Per the original data handling: Amplification of reference gene primers provided the estimated nucleated cell counts. Using immunoSEQ multiplex PCR, the repertoire was profiled, and TCRdb retains in-frame clones only, with some absent. The V and J calls and the clone size are those of that table, but D and trimming were determined from the DNA. Among 170,000 or so clones listed, around nine tenths were seen once. V gene TRBV13 combines with J gene TRBJ1-1; D is unclear. This TCR was sampled from a man aged 40-49 years with active or convalescent COVID-19. The sequencing sample was made of peripheral blood. The CDR3 DNA follows: TGTGCCAGCAGCTTAGACGGGAACCGGGGAACTGAAGCTTTCTTT. It encodes CASSLDGNRGTEAFF. Based on the CDR3 plus reference TRBV13 and TRBJ1-1, the full variable domain is AAGVIQSPRHLIKEKRETATLKCYPIPRHDTVYWYQQGPGQDPQFLISFYEKMQSDKGSIPDRFSAQQFSDYHSELNMSSLELGDSALYFCASSLDGNRGTEAFFGQGTRLTVV.